This TCR beta chain appears in the sequencing data of a study of CD8+CD57+ T cells in acquired aplastic anemia. Study at large: When averaged, DNA from sorted CD4+ and CD8+ cells came to approximately 3.2 ug. CD4+ cell libraries from healthy donors averaged about 10.8 million reads. Broader study findings: Significance was not reached for CD8+ Simpson's diversity between patients and controls. The same twenty-nine CD8+ CDR3 sequences occurred in patients and in controls.

Points on this clonotype: No antigen is known for it.

Researchers used genomic DNA as the template to profile TCR beta VDJ and CDR3. TCRdb re-analysed the reads in MiXCR, keeping a single row per CDR3 protein. Altogether 150,000 to 200,000 distinct CDR3 sequences are present, about 64% being singletons, with the ten largest covering 45%. V lost 6 bases, J lost 6 bases, and 4 bases stayed unmatched. The CDR3 runs to 14 residues. The chain is built from TRBV12-3 or TRBV12-4 and TRBJ1-5, with 11 nucleotides matching TRBD1. The origin of this receptor is a human donor in good health. Material: sorted CD4+, CD8+, or CD8+CD57+ T cells (not recorded which) from PBMCs. The CDR3 spells CASSRTGGTQPQHF. DNA for the CDR3: TGTGCCAGCAGCCGGACAGGGGGCACTCAGCCCCAGCATTTT.